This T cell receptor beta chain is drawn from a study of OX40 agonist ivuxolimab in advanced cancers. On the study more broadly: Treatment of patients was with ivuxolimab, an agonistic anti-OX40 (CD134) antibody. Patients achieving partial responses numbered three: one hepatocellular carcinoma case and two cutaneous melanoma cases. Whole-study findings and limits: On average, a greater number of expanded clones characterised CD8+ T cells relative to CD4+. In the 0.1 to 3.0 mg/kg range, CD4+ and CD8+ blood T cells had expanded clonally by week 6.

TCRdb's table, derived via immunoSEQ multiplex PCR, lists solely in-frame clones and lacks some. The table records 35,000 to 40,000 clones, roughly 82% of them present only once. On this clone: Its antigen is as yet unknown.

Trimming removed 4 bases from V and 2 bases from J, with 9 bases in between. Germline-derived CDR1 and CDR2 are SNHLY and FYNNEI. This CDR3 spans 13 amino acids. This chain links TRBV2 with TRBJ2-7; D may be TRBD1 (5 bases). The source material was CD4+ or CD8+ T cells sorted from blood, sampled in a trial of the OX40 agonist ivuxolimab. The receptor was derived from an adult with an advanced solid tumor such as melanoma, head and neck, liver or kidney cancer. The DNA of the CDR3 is TGTGCCAGCAGTGTCCAGGGCCCCTACGAGCAGTACTTC. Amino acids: CASSVQGPYEQYF.